This T cell receptor beta chain came from a study of blood T cell repertoires in COVID-19. Overall study context: Researchers got acute and convalescent COVID-19 samples from the United States, Italy and Spain. In each case, the material was cDNA or gDNA derived from T cells, B-cell-depleted T cells, or PBMCs.

In the authors' workflow: Estimated nucleated cell counts came from reference gene primer amplification. Sequenced by immunoSEQ multiplex PCR; TCRdb stores in-frame clones only, minus some. The V and J calls and clone size were taken over from that table, and D and trimming were inferred from the DNA. The data contain around 190,000 clones, around nine tenths of them singletons. Trimming left V 4 bases short and J 5 bases short, with 17 bases between. The CDR3 has 15 amino acids. From germline, CDR1 is LGHDT and CDR2 YNNKEL (reference sequence). The chain couples TRBV3-1 (or the pseudogene TRBV3-2) to TRBJ2-5, with D hard to call. Source material: peripheral blood. This TCR was recovered from a man between 18 and 35 years old with active or convalescent COVID-19. CDR3 loop: CASSLRFQLVETQYF. CDR3 sequence (DNA): TGTGCCAGCAGCCTCAGGTTTCAGTTGGTGGAGACCCAGTACTTC.